Each of the 21 T cell receptor beta chains below was sequenced from the same sample in a study of blood T cell repertoires in COVID-19. Sequenced by immunoSEQ multiplex PCR; TCRdb stores in-frame clones only, minus some. The sample has 240,000 or so clones, around 89% seen once. The specimen sequenced was PBMCs or T cells enriched from blood (not recorded which). These receptors were collected from a middle-aged man who had been exposed to COVID-19.

The rearrangement uses TRBV19 and TRBJ2-1, with 9 bases identical to TRBD1. In germline, CDR1 is LNHDA, CDR2 SQIVND (reference sequence). Trimming cost V 10 bases and J 11 bases; bases outside gene matches: 18. CDR3 length: 15 residues. In DNA, the CDR3 is TGTGCCACAACGTCCGGGACAGGGAATGCGAGGAAGCAGTTCTTC. Encoded protein: CATTSGTGNARKQFF. The variable domain in full, with the rest retrieved from reference TRBV19 and TRBJ2-1, is DGGITQSPKYLFRKEGQNVTLSCEQNLNHDAMYWYRQDPGQGLRLIYYSQIVNDFQKGDIAEGYSVSREKKESFPLTVTSAQKNPTAFYLCATTSGTGNARKQFFGPGTRLTVL.

This chain connects TRBV24-1 to TRBJ1-4; D possibly corresponds to TRBD1 (5 bases). V lost 4 bases and J lost 4, with 12 bases in between. Germline loops: CDR1 KGHDR, CDR2 SFDVKD. The CDR3 runs to 15 residues. The CDR3 region is CATSDRTSGNEKLFF. CDR3 coding DNA: TGTGCCACCAGTGACCGGACATCGGGTAATGAAAAACTGTTTTTT.

To note about this clone: One junction end does not reproduce the germline sequence, and a read error may be involved. The chain links TRBV6-1 to TRBJ1-5; tentatively, D is TRBD1 (5 bases). Germline CDR1 MNHNS, CDR2 SASEGT. This CDR3 spans 15 amino acids. In DNA form, the CDR3 reads TGTGCCAGCAGGGAAGGCAGGGCGGTACGTCAGCCCCAGCATTTT. It is translated as CASREGRAVRQPQHF.

This chain uses TRBV6-1 with TRBJ2-7; 7 bases agree with TRBD2. The junction had 5 bases not matched to a gene; V was cut back by 3 bases and J by 0 bases. This CDR3 spans 15 amino acids. CDR1 and CDR2 (germline): MNHNS, SASEGT. The CDR3: CASSDRGVASYEQYV. The CDR3 DNA reads TGTGCCAGCAGTGATCGGGGGGTGGCCTCCTACGAGCAGTACGTC.

The rearrangement joins TRBV28 to TRBJ2-7; TRBD1 agrees at 8 bases. This CDR3 spans 13 amino acids. Unmatched junction bases numbered 2, after V lost 7 bases and J lost 0 bases. In germline, CDR1 is MDHEN, CDR2 SYDVKM. The CDR3 nucleotides are TGTGCCAGCACAGGGGGCTCCTCCTACGAGCAGTACGTC. Protein sequence: CASTGGSSYEQYV.

This clone was detected only once. The chain is built from TRBV24-1 and TRBJ1-1; 8 bases are shared with TRBD1. Per germline, CDR1 KGHDR and CDR2 SFDVKD. The J segment lost 7 bases and the V segment lost 7 bases, leaving 4 bases of the junction unmatched. The CDR3 length is 12 residues. The CDR3 bases are TGTGCCACCAGGGACAGGGACCTTGAAGCTTTCTTT. It translates to CATRDRDLEAFF.

The rearrangement joins TRBV28 to TRBJ1-3; a possible D gene is TRBD1 (5 bases). The V end was cut by 5 bases, the J end by 8 bases, with 19 bases between. Germline CDR1 reads MDHEN; CDR2 reads SYDVKM. There are 15 residues in the CDR3. In nucleotides, the CDR3 is TGTGCCAGCAGTCCCCCGGGGGGGGGTGGGTACACCATATATTTT. Amino acids: CASSPPGGGGYTIYF.

This sequence joins TRBV19 and TRBJ2-5; a possible D gene is TRBD2 (5 bases). The V end was cut by 1 base, the J end by 1 base, with 13 bases between. CDR1 LNHDA and CDR2 SQIVND come from the germline V gene (reference sequence). The CDR3 is 16 amino acids. CDR3 sequence reads: CASSIVGRGSQETQYF. CDR3 nucleotide sequence: TGTGCCAGTAGTATAGTGGGCCGGGGAAGCCAAGAGACCCAGTACTTC. Filled out from reference TRBV19 and TRBJ2-5, the complete variable domain reads DGGITQSPKYLFRKEGQNVTLSCEQNLNHDAMYWYRQDPGQGLRLIYYSQIVNDFQKGDIAEGYSVSREKKESFPLTVTSAQKNPTAFYLCASSIVGRGSQETQYFGPGTRLLVL.

The CDR3 coding sequence is TGTGCCAGCAGCGTAGGACCGGGACTAGCGGGGGGGACGGGAAGAGAGACCCAGTACTTC. It specifies CASSVGPGLAGGTGRETQYF. The V and J genes are TRBV9 and TRBJ2-5, with 16 bases lining up with TRBD2. The CDR3 has 20 residues. With V trimmed by 0 bases and J by 4 bases, 12 bases remained unmatched. The germline gives CDR1 SGDLS, CDR2 YYNGEE.

The genes are TRBV5-4 and TRBJ2-3; the D is unclear. Trimming took 3 bases from V and 5 from J, leaving 7 bases between them. This CDR3 has 12 amino acids. Germline V CDR1 and CDR2: SGHNT, YYREEE (reference sequence). In DNA form, the CDR3 reads TGTGCCAGCAGCTCGGAGCGAGATACGCAGTATTTT. Protein: CASSSERDTQYF.

This CDR3 is CASSISNQPQHF. The CDR3 DNA is TGTGCCAGTAGTATTTCTAACCAGCCCCAGCATTTT. This chain uses TRBV19 with TRBJ1-5; D ambiguous. The CDR3 is 12 residues long. Per germline, CDR1 LNHDA and CDR2 SQIVND (reference sequence). Trimming left V 3 bases short and J 7 bases short, with 7 bases between. The complete variable domain, with remaining parts taken from reference TRBV19 and TRBJ1-5, reads DGGITQSPKYLFRKEGQNVTLSCEQNLNHDAMYWYRQDPGQGLRLIYYSQIVNDFQKGDIAEGYSVSREKKESFPLTVTSAQKNPTAFYLCASSISNQPQHFGDGTRLSIL.

The genes are TRBV4-1 and TRBJ1-5; tentatively, D is TRBD1 (6 bases). The germline V and J ends were trimmed by 0 bases and 5 bases, with 11 bases remaining between them. Germline CDR1 MGHRA, CDR2 YSYEKL. The CDR3 loop spans 15 amino acids. CDR3 DNA sequence: TGCGCCAGCAGCCAAGATGGGACACCTCATCAGCCCCAGCATTTT. This codes for CASSQDGTPHQPQHF.

The chain couples TRBV10-1 to TRBJ1-1, with D possibly being TRBD1 (5 bases). This CDR3 is built from 14 residues. V dropped 6 bases and J dropped 3 bases, with 14 bases sitting between them. In germline, CDR1 is WNHNN, CDR2 SYGVQD (reference sequence). The CDR3 spells CASSLGLGDTEAFF. The CDR3 DNA is TGCGCCAGCAGCTTGGGACTAGGTGACACTGAAGCTTTCTTT.

V and J are TRBV6-5 and TRBJ2-7, with TRBD1 matching over 8 bases. The germline gives CDR1 MNHEY, CDR2 SVGAGI. V shed 6 bases and J 7 bases; nucleotides not matched to a gene: 11. The CDR3 sequence is 14 residues long. For the CDR3, the DNA is TGTGCCAGCAGCCCCGCGGGCAGGGGGCTTGAGCAGTACGTC. This sequence encodes CASSPAGRGLEQYV.

J is TRBJ2-3 and V is TRBV6-4, with D maybe TRBD1 (5 bases). The CDR3 totals 13 residues. CDR1 and CDR2 (germline): MRHNA, SNTAGT. The V and J ends lost 4 bases and 5 bases respectively, with 10 bases between them. CDR3: CASSVTGKDTQYF. The CDR3 DNA is TGTGCCAGCAGTGTCACAGGAAAAGATACGCAGTATTTT.

V usage is TRBV6-5 and J usage is TRBJ1-1, with a tentative D call TRBD1 (6 bases). This CDR3 is 13 amino acids long. Germline assignment: CDR1 MNHEY and CDR2 SVGAGI. V was cut by 9 bases and J by 1 base, with 12 bases left in between. CDR3 region: CASLGAANTEAFF. CDR3 in DNA: TGTGCCAGTCTGGGGGCTGCGAACACTGAAGCTTTCTTT.

This clone has just one count. This sequence joins TRBV29-1 and TRBJ1-2; D is unclear. The germline gives CDR1 SQVTM, CDR2 ANQGSEA. The CDR3 runs to 12 residues. Between the trimmed V and J ends, which lost 2 bases and 1 base, there was a span of 5 bases. CDR3 bases: TGCAGCGTTGAACAGATTAACTATGGCTACACCTTC. Amino acids: CSVEQINYGYTF. Full variable domain (outside the CDR3, taken from reference TRBV29-1 and TRBJ1-2): SAVISQKPSRDICQRGTSLTIQCQVDSQVTMMFWYRQQPGQSLTLIATANQGSEATYESGFVIDKFPISRPNLTFSTLTVSNMSPEDSSIYLCSVEQINYGYTFGSGTRLTVV.

The chain joins TRBV4-2 to TRBJ1-1, with 10 bases identical to TRBD1. Unmatched junction bases numbered 6, after V lost 4 bases and J lost 4 bases. The CDR3 spans 15 residues. CDR1 and CDR2 from the germline V gene are LGHNA and YNFKEQ. As DNA, the CDR3 is TGTGCCAGCAGCCCGTCCCGGGACAGGGGCACTGAAGCTTTCTTT. This encodes CASSPSRDRGTEAFF.

The J gene is TRBJ1-1, the V gene TRBV4-1; TRBD1 might be the D (6 bases). The V end was cut by 0 bases, the J end by 1 base, with 12 bases between. CDR3 length: 16 amino acids. Germline V gives CDR1 MGHRA, CDR2 YSYEKL. CDR3: CASSQELGGGNTEAFF. DNA of the CDR3: TGCGCCAGCAGCCAAGAATTGGGAGGGGGGAACACTGAAGCTTTCTTT.

This clone was detected only once. V and J are TRBV2 and TRBJ1-1; TRBD1 matches at 7 bases. In germline, CDR1 is SNHLY, CDR2 FYNNEI. Trimming took 9 bases from V and 0 from J; bases not matched to a gene: 4. The CDR3 runs 13 residues. The CDR3 nucleotides read TGTGCCAGTGGGACAGAAATGAACACTGAAGCTTTCTTT. This encodes CASGTEMNTEAFF.

V gene TRBV30 combines with J gene TRBJ2-5; 7 nucleotides match TRBD1. The CDR3 has 15 residues. Germline CDR1 reads GTSNPN; CDR2 reads SVGIG (reference sequence). V lost 2 bases and J lost 2; bases outside the gene matches: 8. The CDR3 region has the DNA TGTGCCTGGAGTCTGACGGGACAGTTACAAGAGACCCAGTACTTC. It yields the protein CAWSLTGQLQETQYF. Drawing the rest from reference TRBV30 and TRBJ2-5, the complete variable domain is SQTIHQWPATLVQPVGSPLSLECTVEGTSNPNLYWYRQAAGRGLQLLFYSVGIGQISSEVPQNLSASRPQDRQFILSSKKLLLSDSGFYLCAWSLTGQLQETQYFGPGTRLLVL.